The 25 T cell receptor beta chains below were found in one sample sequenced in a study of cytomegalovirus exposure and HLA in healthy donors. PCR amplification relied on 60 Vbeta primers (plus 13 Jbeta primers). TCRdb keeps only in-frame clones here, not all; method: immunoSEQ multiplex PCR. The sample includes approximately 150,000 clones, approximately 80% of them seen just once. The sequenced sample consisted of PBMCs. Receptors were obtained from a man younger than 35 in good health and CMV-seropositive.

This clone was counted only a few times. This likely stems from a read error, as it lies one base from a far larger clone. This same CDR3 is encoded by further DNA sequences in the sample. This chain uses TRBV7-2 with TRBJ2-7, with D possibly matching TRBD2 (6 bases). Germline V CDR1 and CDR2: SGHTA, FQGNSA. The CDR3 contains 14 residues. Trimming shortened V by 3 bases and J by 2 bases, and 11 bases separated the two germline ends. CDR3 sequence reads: CASSLAEGPYEQYF. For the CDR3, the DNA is TGTGCCAGCAGCTTGGCGGAGGGACCCTACGAGCAGTACTTC.

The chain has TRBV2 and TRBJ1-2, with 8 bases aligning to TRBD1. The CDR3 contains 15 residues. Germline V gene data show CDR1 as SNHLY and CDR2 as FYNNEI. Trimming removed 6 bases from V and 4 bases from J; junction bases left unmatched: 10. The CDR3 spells CASREDRATSYGYTF. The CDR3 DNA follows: TGTGCCAGCAGAGAGGACAGGGCGACAAGCTATGGCTACACCTTC. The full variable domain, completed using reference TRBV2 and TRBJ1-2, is EPEVTQTPSHQVTQMGQEVILRCVPISNHLYFYWYRQILGQKVEFLVSFYNNEISEKSEIFDDQFSVERPDGSNFTLKIRSTKLEDSAMYFCASREDRATSYGYTFGSGTRLTVV.

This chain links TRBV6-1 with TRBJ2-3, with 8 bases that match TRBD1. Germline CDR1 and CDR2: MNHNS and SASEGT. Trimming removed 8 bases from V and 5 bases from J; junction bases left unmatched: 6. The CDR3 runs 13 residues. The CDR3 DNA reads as TGTGCCAGCCAGGGGGCGAGAGAAGATACGCAGTATTTT. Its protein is CASQGAREDTQYF.

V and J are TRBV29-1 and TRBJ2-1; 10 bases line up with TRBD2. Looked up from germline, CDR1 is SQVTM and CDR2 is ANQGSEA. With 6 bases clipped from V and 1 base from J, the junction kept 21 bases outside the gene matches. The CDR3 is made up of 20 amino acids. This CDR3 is CSVLGGWTSGGYSSYNEQFF. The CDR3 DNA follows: TGCAGCGTCTTAGGGGGGTGGACTAGCGGAGGGTATAGTTCCTACAATGAGCAGTTCTTC.

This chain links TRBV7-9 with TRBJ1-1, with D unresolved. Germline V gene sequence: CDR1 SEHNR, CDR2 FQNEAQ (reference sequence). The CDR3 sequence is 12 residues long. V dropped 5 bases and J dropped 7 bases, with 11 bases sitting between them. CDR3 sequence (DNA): TGTGCCAGCAGCCCCCCCCACGGTGAAGCTTTCTTT. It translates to CASSPPHGEAFF.

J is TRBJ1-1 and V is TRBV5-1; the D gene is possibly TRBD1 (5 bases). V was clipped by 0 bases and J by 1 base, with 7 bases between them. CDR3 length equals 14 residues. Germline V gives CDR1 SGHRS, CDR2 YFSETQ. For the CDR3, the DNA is TGCGCCAGCAGCTTGGACAGGAGGAACACTGAAGCTTTCTTT. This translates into CASSLDRRNTEAFF.

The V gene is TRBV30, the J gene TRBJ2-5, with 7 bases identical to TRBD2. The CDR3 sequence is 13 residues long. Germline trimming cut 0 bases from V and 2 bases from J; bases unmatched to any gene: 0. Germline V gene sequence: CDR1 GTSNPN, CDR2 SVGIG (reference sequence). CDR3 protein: CAWSVRGQETQYF. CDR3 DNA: TGTGCCTGGAGTGTGCGGGGGCAAGAGACCCAGTACTTC.

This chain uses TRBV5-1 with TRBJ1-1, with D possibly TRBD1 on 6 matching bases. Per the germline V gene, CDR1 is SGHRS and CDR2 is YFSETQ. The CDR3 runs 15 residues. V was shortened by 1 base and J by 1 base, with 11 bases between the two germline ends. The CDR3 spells CASSLNRVENTEAFF. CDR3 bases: TGCGCCAGCAGCTTGAACAGGGTCGAGAACACTGAAGCTTTCTTT.

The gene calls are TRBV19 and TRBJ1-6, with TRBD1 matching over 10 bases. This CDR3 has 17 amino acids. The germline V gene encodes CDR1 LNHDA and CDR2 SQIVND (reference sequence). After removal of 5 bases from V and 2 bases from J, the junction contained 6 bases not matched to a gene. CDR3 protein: CASSLGQGTAYNSPLHF. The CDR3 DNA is TGTGCCAGTAGTTTGGGACAGGGGACGGCCTATAATTCACCCCTCCACTTT.

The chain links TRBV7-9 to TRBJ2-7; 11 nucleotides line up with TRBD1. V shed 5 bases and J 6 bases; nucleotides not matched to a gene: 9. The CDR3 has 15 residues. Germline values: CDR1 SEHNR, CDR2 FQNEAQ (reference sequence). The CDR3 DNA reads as TGTGCCAGCAGCCACAGGACAGGGGGCGATGCCGAGCAGTACTTC. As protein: CASSHRTGGDAEQYF.

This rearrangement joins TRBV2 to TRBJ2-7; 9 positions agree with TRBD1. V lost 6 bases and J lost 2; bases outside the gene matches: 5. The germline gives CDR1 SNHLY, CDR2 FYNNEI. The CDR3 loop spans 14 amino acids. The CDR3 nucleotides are TGTGCCAGCAGGCTGGGACAGGGTCCCTACGAGCAGTACTTC. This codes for CASRLGQGPYEQYF.

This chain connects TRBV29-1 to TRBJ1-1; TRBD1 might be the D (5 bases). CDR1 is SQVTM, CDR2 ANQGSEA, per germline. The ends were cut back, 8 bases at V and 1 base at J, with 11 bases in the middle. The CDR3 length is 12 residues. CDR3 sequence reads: CSSRQTNTEAFF. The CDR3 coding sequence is TGCAGCTCCCGACAGACGAACACTGAAGCTTTCTTT.

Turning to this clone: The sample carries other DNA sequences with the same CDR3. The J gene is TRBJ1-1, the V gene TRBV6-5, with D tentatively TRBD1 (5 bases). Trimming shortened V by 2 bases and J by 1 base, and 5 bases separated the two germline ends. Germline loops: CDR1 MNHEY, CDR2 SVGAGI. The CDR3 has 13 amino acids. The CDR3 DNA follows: TGTGCCAGCAGTTACGGACAGAACACTGAAGCTTTCTTT. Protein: CASSYGQNTEAFF.

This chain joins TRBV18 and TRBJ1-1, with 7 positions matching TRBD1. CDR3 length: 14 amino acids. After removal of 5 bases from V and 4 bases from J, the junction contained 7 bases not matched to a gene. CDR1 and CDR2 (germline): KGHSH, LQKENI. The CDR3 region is CASSATGMSTEAFF. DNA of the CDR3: TGTGCCAGCTCAGCGACAGGGATGAGCACTGAAGCTTTCTTT.

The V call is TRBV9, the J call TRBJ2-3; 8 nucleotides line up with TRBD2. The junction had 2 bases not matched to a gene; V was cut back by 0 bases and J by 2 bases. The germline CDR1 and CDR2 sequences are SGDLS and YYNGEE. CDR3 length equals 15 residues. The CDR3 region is CASSVAGGNTDTQYF. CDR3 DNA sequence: TGTGCCAGCAGCGTAGCGGGGGGGAACACAGATACGCAGTATTTT.

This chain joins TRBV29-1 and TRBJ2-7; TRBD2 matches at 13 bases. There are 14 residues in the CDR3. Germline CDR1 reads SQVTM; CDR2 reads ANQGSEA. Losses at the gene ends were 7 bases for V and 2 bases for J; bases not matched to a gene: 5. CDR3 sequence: CSATGTSGAYEQYF. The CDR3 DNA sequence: TGCAGCGCGACCGGGACTAGCGGGGCCTACGAGCAGTACTTC.

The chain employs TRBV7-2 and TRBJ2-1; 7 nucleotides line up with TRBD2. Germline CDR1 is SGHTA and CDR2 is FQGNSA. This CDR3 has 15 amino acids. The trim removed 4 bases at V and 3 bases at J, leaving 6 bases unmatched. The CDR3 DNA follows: TGTGCCAGCAGCTATGTGGGGGGGGGCTACAATGAGCAGTTCTTC. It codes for CASSYVGGGYNEQFF.

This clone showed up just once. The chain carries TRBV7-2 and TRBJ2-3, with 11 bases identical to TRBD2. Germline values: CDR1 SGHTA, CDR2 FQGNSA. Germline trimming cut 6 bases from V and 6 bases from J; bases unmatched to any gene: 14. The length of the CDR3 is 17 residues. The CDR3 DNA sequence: TGTGCCAGCAGACAGGGGGGGCTAGCGGGAGGAAGGGATACGCAGTATTTT. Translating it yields CASRQGGLAGGRDTQYF. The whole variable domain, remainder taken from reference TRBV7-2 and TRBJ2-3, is GAGVSQSPSNKVTEKGKDVELRCDPISGHTALYWYRQSLGQGLEFLIYFQGNSAPDKSGLPSDRFSAERTGGSVSTLTIQRTQQEDSAVYLCASRQGGLAGGRDTQYFGPGTRLTVL.

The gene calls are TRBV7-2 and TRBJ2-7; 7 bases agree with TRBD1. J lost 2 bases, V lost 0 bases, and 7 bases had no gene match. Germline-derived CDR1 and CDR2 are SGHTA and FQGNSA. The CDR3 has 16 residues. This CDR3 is CASSLAGQVDTYEQYF. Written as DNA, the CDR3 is TGTGCCAGCAGCTTAGCAGGACAGGTGGATACCTACGAGCAGTACTTC.

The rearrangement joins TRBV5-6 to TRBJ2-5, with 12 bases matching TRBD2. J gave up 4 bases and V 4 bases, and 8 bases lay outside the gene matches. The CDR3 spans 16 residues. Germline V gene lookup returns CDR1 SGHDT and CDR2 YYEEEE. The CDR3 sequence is CASSRTGLAGLETQYF. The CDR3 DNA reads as TGTGCCAGCAGCCGGACAGGACTAGCGGGGTTAGAGACCCAGTACTTC. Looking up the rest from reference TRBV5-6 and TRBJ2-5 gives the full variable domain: DAGVTQSPTHLIKTRGQQVTLRCSPKSGHDTVSWYQQALGQGPQFIFQYYEEEERQRGNFPDRFSGHQFPNYSSELNVNALLLGDSALYLCASSRTGLAGLETQYFGPGTRLLVL.

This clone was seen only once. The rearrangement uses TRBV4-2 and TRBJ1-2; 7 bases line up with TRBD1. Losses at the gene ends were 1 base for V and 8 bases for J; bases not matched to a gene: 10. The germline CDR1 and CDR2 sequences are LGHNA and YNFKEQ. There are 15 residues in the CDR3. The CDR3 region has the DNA TGTGCCAGCAGCCAAGGGAACGCCGGGACAGACGGCTACACCTTC. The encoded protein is CASSQGNAGTDGYTF.

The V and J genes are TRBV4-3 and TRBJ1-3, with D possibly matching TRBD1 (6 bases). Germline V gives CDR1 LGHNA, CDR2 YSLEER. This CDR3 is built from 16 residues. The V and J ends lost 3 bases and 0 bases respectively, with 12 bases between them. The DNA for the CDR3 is TGCGCCAGCAGCCATCTCGGGACAAACTCTGGAAACACCATATATTTT. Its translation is CASSHLGTNSGNTIYF.

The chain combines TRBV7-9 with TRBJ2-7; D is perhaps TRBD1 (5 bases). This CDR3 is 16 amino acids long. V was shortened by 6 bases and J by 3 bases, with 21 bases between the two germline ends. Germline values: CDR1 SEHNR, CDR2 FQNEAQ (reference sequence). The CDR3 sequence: CASRGFDSEVGYEQYF. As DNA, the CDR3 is TGTGCCAGCAGGGGTTTCGACAGCGAAGTAGGCTACGAGCAGTACTTC.

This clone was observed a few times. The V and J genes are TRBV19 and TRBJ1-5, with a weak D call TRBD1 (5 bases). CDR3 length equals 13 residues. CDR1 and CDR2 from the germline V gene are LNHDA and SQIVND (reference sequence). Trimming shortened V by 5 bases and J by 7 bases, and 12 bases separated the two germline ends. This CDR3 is CASSYARVQPQHF. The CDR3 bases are TGTGCCAGTAGTTACGCCAGGGTCCAGCCCCAGCATTTT.

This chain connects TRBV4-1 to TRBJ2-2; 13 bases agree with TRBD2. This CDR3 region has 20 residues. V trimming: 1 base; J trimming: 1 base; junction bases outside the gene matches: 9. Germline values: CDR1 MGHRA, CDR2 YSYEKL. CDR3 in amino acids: CASSQVPGLAGILNTGELFF. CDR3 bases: TGCGCCAGCAGCCAAGTCCCGGGACTAGCGGGGATACTGAACACCGGGGAGCTGTTTTTT.